Below, 10 T cell receptor beta chains from the same sample are listed, as sequenced in a study of human T cells and chemical hapten exposure. The template was total RNA from unfractionated whole blood. TCRdb reanalysed the 5' RACE reads using MiXCR and keeps one entry per CDR3 protein. The sample consists of about 110,000 distinct CDR3 sequences, approximately 20% of them appearing once. These receptors were obtained from a human donor in good health.

This clonotype was seen a handful of times. CDR3 amino acids: CASSPLRGGQPQHF. DNA for the CDR3: TGCGCCAGCAGCCCTCTAAGGGGAGGTCAGCCCCAGCATTTT. The chain uses TRBV4-1 and TRBJ1-5; D possibly corresponds to TRBD1 (5 bases). Trimming shortened V by 4 bases and J by 6 bases, and 13 bases separated the two germline ends. Germline-derived CDR1 and CDR2 are MGHRA and YSYEKL. This CDR3 contains 14 residues.

The V call is TRBV11-2, the J call TRBJ1-1, with D perhaps TRBD1 (6 bases). The CDR3 sequence is 14 residues long. Germline values: CDR1 SGHAT, CDR2 FQNNGV. V dropped 5 bases and J dropped 7 bases, with 17 bases sitting between them. In DNA, the CDR3 is TGTGCCAGCAGCCCCCCACCCACAGGGATTGAAGCTTTCTTT. Translating it yields CASSPPPTGIEAFF.

In this sample, this clonotype turned up a few times. This chain uses TRBV5-1 with TRBJ1-1; D uncertain. CDR3 length: 17 residues. V shed 0 bases and J shed 0 bases, with 15 bases lying between them. Germline CDR1 is SGHRS and CDR2 is YFSETQ. DNA of the CDR3: TGCGCCAGCAGCTTGGAGGAGGCGTTATGGATGAACACTGAAGCTTTCTTT. Amino acid sequence: CASSLEEALWMNTEAFF.

The gene calls are TRBV11-1 and TRBJ2-2; D is unclear. The CDR3 has 19 amino acids. V dropped 1 base and J dropped 0 bases, with 18 bases sitting between them. Germline V lookup: CDR1 SGHAT, CDR2 FQDESV (reference sequence). The CDR3 DNA reads as TGTGCCAGCAGCTTAGAAGGCTCTTTTGGGTACTCGAACACCGGGGAGCTGTTTTTT. Translating it yields CASSLEGSFGYSNTGELFF. The full variable domain, completed using reference TRBV11-1 and TRBJ2-2, is EAEVAQSPRYKITEKSQAVAFWCDPISGHATLYWYRQILGQGPELLVQFQDESVVDDSQLPKDRFSAERLKGVDSTLKIQPAELGDSAMYLCASSLEGSFGYSNTGELFFGEGSRLTVL.

This clonotype was seen a few times. The chain joins TRBV13 to TRBJ2-1, with TRBD2 matching 12 bases. Per germline, CDR1 PRHDT and CDR2 FYEKMQ (reference sequence). J was trimmed by 9 bases and V by 5 bases; bases with no gene match: 11. The CDR3 totals 16 residues. CDR3 loop: CASSPPSGRAVFEQFF. CDR3 coding DNA: TGTGCCAGCAGCCCCCCTAGCGGGAGGGCCGTATTTGAGCAGTTCTTC.

This sequence joins TRBV7-8 and TRBJ1-4; 10 bases line up with TRBD1. Germline CDR1 is SGHVS and CDR2 is FQNEAQ. The CDR3 runs 13 residues. The V and J ends lost 0 bases and 11 bases, in that order; junction bases with no gene match: 0. The CDR3 is CASSLAGQGKLFF. The CDR3 nucleotides are TGTGCCAGCAGCTTAGCGGGACAGGGGAAACTGTTTTTT.

This clonotype was seen only a few times. The J gene is TRBJ2-7, the V gene TRBV7-3, with D tentatively TRBD2 (5 bases). The CDR3 extends over 13 amino acids. Trimming stripped 4 bases from V and 6 bases from J, with 13 bases between. Germline V gene lookup returns CDR1 SGHTA and CDR2 FQGTGA. The CDR3 DNA is TGTGCCAGCAGCTCCGCGGATGGAGGCGAGCAGTACTTC. It translates to CASSSADGGEQYF.

This rearrangement joins TRBV29-1 to TRBJ2-3; the D is unclear. V was shortened by 8 bases and J by 3 bases, with 12 bases between the two germline ends. CDR1 is SQVTM, CDR2 ANQGSEA, per germline. This CDR3 spans 12 amino acids. In DNA form, the CDR3 reads TGCAGCTTAAAGACGGGTACAGATACGCAGTATTTT. Amino acid sequence: CSLKTGTDTQYF.

J is TRBJ2-7 and V is TRBV28, with 7 bases matching TRBD2. The V segment lost 11 bases and the J segment 2 bases; nucleotides outside the gene matches: 12. The CDR3 length is 14 residues. Germline CDR1 and CDR2: MDHEN and SYDVKM. The CDR3 sequence is CAWGGTVNPYEQYF. In DNA, the CDR3 is TGTGCCTGGGGGGGTACTGTCAACCCCTACGAGCAGTACTTC.

This clonotype came up a few times. The chain has TRBV4-1 and TRBJ1-1, with 7 bases that match TRBD1. V gave up 0 bases and J gave up 4 bases; unmatched junction bases: 8. The CDR3 contains 16 residues. CDR1 and CDR2 from the germline V gene are MGHRA and YSYEKL. CDR3 sequence reads: CASSQDRDRVLTEAFF. The CDR3 DNA follows: TGCGCCAGCAGCCAAGACCGCGACAGGGTCCTCACTGAAGCTTTCTTT.